The clone carrying this TCR beta chain was seen ten or more times. Its antigen remains unidentified. The entry originates in a study of regulatory T cells in long-lasting Graves disease. Study results and limitations: Public clonotype sharing was higher in persistent than newly diagnosed patients.

iRepertoire HTBI primers and Arm-PCR of CDR3 regions built TCR beta libraries. TCRdb re-analysed the multiplex PCR reads in MiXCR, keeping a single row per CDR3 protein. The sample includes 350,000 to 500,000 distinct CDR3 sequences, approximately 22% of them seen just once. The CDR3 is 14 residues long. Trimming removed 0 bases from V and 8 bases from J, with 14 bases in between. The germline V gene encodes CDR1 SGDLS and CDR2 YYNGEE. Time point in this sample: persistent/refractory GD, antithyroid drugs over 5 years with positive TRAb. With RNA extracted from PBMCs as input, the TCR library was made. The peripheral blood volume drawn was about 9 milliliters, and it was collected into EDTA tubes.

This sequence was found in a female donor with Graves disease. Sequencing was performed on peripheral blood mononuclear cells (PBMCs), taken when the disease was refractory, from a patient treated with antithyroid drugs. V and J are TRBV9 and TRBJ1-2; D perhaps matches TRBD1 (6 bases). CDR3 protein: CASSVAPGAGGYTF. CDR3 bases: TGTGCCAGCAGCGTAGCCCCAGGGGCAGGAGGCTACACCTTC.